The present T cell receptor (beta chain) was sequenced within a study of blood T cell repertoires in COVID-19. Study processing details: Cell counts per sample came from amplifying reference gene primers. Libraries were prepared by immunoSEQ multiplex PCR; TCRdb keeps only in-frame clonotypes and omits some of them. V and J calls plus clone size are reproduced from that table; the DNA served to infer D and trimming. The table has roughly 160,000 clones, roughly 85% seen once. CDR1 MDHEN and CDR2 SYDVKM come from the germline V gene. V shed 2 bases and J shed 8 bases, with 12 bases lying between them. The CDR3 spans 14 residues.

This TCR was recovered from a woman older than 75 with active or convalescent COVID-19. Sequencing used peripheral blood. The chain employs TRBV28 and TRBJ1-4; possibly TRBD1 for D (5 bases). CDR3 in DNA: TGTGCCAGCAGTTTACACGGGGAGGGGGAAAAACTGTTTTTT. It yields the protein CASSLHGEGEKLFF.